Sequencing of this T cell receptor (beta chain) was carried out in a study of T cells after yellow fever vaccination. V lost 1 base to trimming and J lost 4 bases, with 12 bases between them. The CDR3 covers 15 residues. The germline CDR1 and CDR2 sequences are SGHKS and YYEKEE (reference sequence). This clonotype showed up many times. MiXCR, run by TCRdb on the 5' RACE reads, gives a single entry per CDR3 protein. The sample yields tens of thousands of distinct CDR3 sequences, more than 6.5% seen once. The chain links TRBV5-5 to TRBJ2-1; the D gene is possibly TRBD2 (6 bases). The TCR comes from a man aged 18 to 30 who received the YFV17D yellow fever vaccine. The sample here was CD8+ T cells sorted from PBMCs, taken more than 40 days after the first yellow fever vaccination. The CDR3 coding sequence is TGTGCCAGCAGCTTGTACGGGGGAGAGTACAATGAGCAGTTCTTC. Encoded protein: CASSLYGGEYNEQFF.